These T cell receptor beta chains were read from a single sample in a study of neurological immune-mediated disorders. Via MiXCR, TCRdb re-called the 5' RACE reads, giving one row per CDR3 protein. The table shows about 32,000 distinct CDR3 sequences, with more than 10% occurring only once. Sequencing was done on a sample of CD4+ T cells from blood. These receptors all come from a female donor with HTLV-1-associated myelopathy (HAM/TSP). Both conserved end residues are part of each CDR3. D genes are given only for firm matches. Expanded clones are given a class, and other clones once, few, many or no size at all.

j_call: TRBJ1-1
d_call: NA
clone_size: many
v_call: TRBV28
cdr3_nt: TGTGCCAGCAGTCCCGTTGGATTTATTGAGGGGACTGAAGCTTTCTTT
cdr3_aa: CASSPVGFIEGTEAFF

j_call: TRBJ2-5
d_call: NA
clone_size: many
v_call: TRBV20-1
cdr3_nt: TGCAGTGCTAGAGGCGGGTCCCTGGAGACCCAGTACTTC
cdr3_aa: CSARGGSLETQYF

j_call: TRBJ2-6
d_call: NA
clone_size: medium-sized
v_call: TRBV7-9
cdr3_nt: TGTGCCAGCAGCAGTCAGGGTTTCTCTGGGGCCAACGTCCTGACTTTC
cdr3_aa: CASSSQGFSGANVLTF

j_call: TRBJ1-6
d_call: NA
clone_size: many
v_call: TRBV15
cdr3_nt: TGTGCCACCAGCAGAGGACCAGACAGCACCAATTCACCCCTCCACTTT
cdr3_aa: CATSRGPDSTNSPLHF

j_call: TRBJ2-7
d_call: NA
clone_size: many
v_call: TRBV5-1
cdr3_nt: TGCGCCAGCAGCTTTAAACGGGGTGCATACGAGCAGTACTTC
cdr3_aa: CASSFKRGAYEQYF

j_call: TRBJ2-3
d_call: TRBD2
clone_size: NA
v_call: TRBV7-2
cdr3_nt: TGTGCCAGCAGCTTATCGGTACGGCTCGGGGGGGCCGGAGATACGCAGTATTTT
cdr3_aa: CASSLSVRLGGAGDTQYF

j_call: TRBJ2-5
d_call: TRBD2
clone_size: many
v_call: TRBV12-3/TRBV12-4
cdr3_nt: TGTGCCAGCAGCCCCCTGGGACTAGCGGGATCTCAAGAGACCCAGTACTTC
cdr3_aa: CASSPLGLAGSQETQYF

j_call: TRBJ2-2
d_call: NA
clone_size: many
v_call: TRBV7-9
cdr3_nt: TGTGCCAGCAGCTTTTCCAGACAGTCCGGGGAGCTGTTTTTT
cdr3_aa: CASSFSRQSGELFF

j_call: TRBJ2-5
d_call: NA
clone_size: many
v_call: TRBV6-6
cdr3_nt: TGTGCCAGCGGAGCGGAACCAATCCAAGAGACCCAGTACTTC
cdr3_aa: CASGAEPIQETQYF

j_call: TRBJ1-2
d_call: NA
clone_size: few
v_call: TRBV11-3
cdr3_nt: TGTGCCAGCAGCTTAGATCTTCAGGACTATGGCTACACCTTC
cdr3_aa: CASSLDLQDYGYTF

j_call: TRBJ2-7
d_call: TRBD1
clone_size: medium-sized
v_call: TRBV6-5
cdr3_nt: TGTGCCAGCAATCGACTCGGGACAGGGGACGAGCAGTACTTC
cdr3_aa: CASNRLGTGDEQYF

j_call: TRBJ2-2
d_call: TRBD1
clone_size: many
v_call: TRBV7-6
cdr3_nt: TGTGCCAGCAGAAATAGGACAGGGGGCCTCACCGGGGAGCTGTTTTTT
cdr3_aa: CASRNRTGGLTGELFF

j_call: TRBJ2-1
d_call: NA
clone_size: many
v_call: TRBV12-3/TRBV12-4
cdr3_nt: TGTGCCAGCAGTCGCAACAATGAGCAGTTCTTC
cdr3_aa: CASSRNNEQFF

j_call: TRBJ2-2
d_call: NA
clone_size: medium-sized
v_call: TRBV5-1
cdr3_nt: TGCGCCAGCAGGGCGGGATTGGACACCGGGGAGCTGTTTTTT
cdr3_aa: CASRAGLDTGELFF

j_call: TRBJ1-5
d_call: NA
clone_size: many
v_call: TRBV15
cdr3_nt: TGTGCCACCAGCAGAGATCGGGTTTCAGGGTATCAGCCCCAGCATTTT
cdr3_aa: CATSRDRVSGYQPQHF

j_call: TRBJ2-1
d_call: NA
clone_size: medium-sized
v_call: TRBV5-6
cdr3_nt: TGTGCCAGCAGCTTTCGTGGTTTTTCCTACAATGAGCAGTTCTTC
cdr3_aa: CASSFRGFSYNEQFF

j_call: TRBJ2-1
d_call: TRBD2
clone_size: many
v_call: TRBV20-1
cdr3_nt: TGCGGGTCTAGCGGGAGTGGGTCCTTCTACAATGAGCAGTTCTTC
cdr3_aa: CGSSGSGSFYNEQFF

j_call: TRBJ1-6
d_call: NA
clone_size: many
v_call: TRBV12-3/TRBV12-4
cdr3_nt: TGTGCCAGCAGTTTTGGGCCCCGGGGGGCCGTTTCCTTGAGCTCCTATAATTCACCCCTCCACTTT
cdr3_aa: CASSFGPRGAVSLSSYNSPLHF

j_call: TRBJ2-7
d_call: NA
clone_size: many
v_call: TRBV15
cdr3_nt: TGTGCCACCAGCAGGGACGGACCCTACGAGCAGTACTTC
cdr3_aa: CATSRDGPYEQYF

j_call: TRBJ1-4
d_call: NA
clone_size: many
v_call: TRBV7-2
cdr3_nt: TGTGCCAGCAGCTTAGGGAATAATGAAAAACTGTTTTTT
cdr3_aa: CASSLGNNEKLFF